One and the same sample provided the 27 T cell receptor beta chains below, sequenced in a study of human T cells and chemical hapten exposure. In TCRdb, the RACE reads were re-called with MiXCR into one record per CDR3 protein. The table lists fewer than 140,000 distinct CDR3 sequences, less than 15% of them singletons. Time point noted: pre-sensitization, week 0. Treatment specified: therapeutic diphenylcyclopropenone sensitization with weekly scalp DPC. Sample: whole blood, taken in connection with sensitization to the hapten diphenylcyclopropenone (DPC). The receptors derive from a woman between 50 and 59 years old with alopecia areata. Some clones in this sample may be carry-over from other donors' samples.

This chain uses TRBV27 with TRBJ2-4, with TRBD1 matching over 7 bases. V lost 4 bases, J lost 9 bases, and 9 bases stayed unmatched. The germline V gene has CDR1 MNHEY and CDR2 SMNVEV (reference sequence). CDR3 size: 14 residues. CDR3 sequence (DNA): TGTGCCAGCAGTTCTCCGGGACAGTTCATCATTCAGTACTTC. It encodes CASSSPGQFIIQYF.

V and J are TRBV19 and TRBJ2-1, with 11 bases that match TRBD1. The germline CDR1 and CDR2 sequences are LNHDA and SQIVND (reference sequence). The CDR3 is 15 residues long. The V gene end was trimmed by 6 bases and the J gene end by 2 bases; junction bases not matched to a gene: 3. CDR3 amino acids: CASRTDRGPYNEQFF. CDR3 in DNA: TGTGCCAGTAGGACGGACAGGGGGCCCTACAATGAGCAGTTCTTC.

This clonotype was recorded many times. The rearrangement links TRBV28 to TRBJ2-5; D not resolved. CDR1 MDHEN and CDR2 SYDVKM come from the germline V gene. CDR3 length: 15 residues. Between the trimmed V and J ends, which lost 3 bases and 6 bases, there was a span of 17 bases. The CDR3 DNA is TGTGCCAGCAGTTTTGCCGCACTCCGGTCTCAGACCCAGTACTTC. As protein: CASSFAALRSQTQYF.

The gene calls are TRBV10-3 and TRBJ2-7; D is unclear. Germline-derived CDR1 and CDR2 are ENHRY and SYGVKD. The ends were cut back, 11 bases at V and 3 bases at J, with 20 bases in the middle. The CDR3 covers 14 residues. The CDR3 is CAVRAGQTSYEQYF. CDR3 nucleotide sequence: TGTGCCGTACGCGCCGGGCAGACCAGCTACGAGCAGTACTTC.

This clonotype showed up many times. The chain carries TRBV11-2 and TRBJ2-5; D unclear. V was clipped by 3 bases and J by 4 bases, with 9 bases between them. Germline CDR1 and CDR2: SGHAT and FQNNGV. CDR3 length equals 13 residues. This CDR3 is CASSFVTGETQYF. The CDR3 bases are TGTGCCAGCAGCTTCGTCACGGGAGAGACCCAGTACTTC. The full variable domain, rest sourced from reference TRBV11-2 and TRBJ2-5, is EAGVAQSPRYKIIEKRQSVAFWCNPISGHATLYWYQQILGQGPKLLIQFQNNGVVDDSQLPKDRFSAERLKGVDSTLKIQPAKLEDSAVYLCASSFVTGETQYFGPGTRLLVL.

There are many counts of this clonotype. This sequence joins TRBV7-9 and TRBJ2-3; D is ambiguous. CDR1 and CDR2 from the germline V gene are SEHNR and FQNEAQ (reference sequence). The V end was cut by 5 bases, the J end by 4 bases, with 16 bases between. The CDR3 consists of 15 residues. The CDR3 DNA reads TGTGCCAGCAGCCTACGCCTAACGGCCTCAGATACGCAGTATTTT. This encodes CASSLRLTASDTQYF.

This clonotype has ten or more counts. CDR3 nucleotide sequence: TGTGCCAGCAGCCAAGGGGTGACAGGGGAAGAGACCCAGTACTTC. Residues: CASSQGVTGEETQYF. The chain joins TRBV3-1 to TRBJ2-5; 8 bases map to TRBD1. Trimming cost V 1 base and J 3 bases; bases outside gene matches: 4. There are 15 residues in the CDR3. Germline V gene data show CDR1 as LGHDT and CDR2 as YNNKEL (reference sequence).

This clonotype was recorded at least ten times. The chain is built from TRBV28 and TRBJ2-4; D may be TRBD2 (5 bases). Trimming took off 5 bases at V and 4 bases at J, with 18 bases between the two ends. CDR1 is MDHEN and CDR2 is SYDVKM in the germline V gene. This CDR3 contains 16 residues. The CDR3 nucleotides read TGTGCCAGCAGTCCCCTGGGAGCCAGGCTTAAAAACATTCAGTACTTC. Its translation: CASSPLGARLKNIQYF.

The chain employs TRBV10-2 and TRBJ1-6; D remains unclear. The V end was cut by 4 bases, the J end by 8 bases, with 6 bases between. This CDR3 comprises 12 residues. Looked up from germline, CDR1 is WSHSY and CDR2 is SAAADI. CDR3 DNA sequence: TGCGCCAGCAGTGGGATTGATTCACCCCTCCACTTT. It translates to CASSGIDSPLHF.

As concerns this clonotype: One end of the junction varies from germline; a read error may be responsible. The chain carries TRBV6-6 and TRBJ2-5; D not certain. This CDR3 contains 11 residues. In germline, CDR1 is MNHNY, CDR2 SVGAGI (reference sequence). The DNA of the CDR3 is TGTACCAGCAGTTACGTGGAGACCCAGTACTTC. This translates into CTSSYVETQYF.

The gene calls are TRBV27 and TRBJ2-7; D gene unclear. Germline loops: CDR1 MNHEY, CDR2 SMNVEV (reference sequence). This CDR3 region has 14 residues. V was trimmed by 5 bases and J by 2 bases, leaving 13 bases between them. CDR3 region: CASSQTRGPYEQYF. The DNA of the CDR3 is TGTGCCAGCAGTCAAACCCGCGGCCCCTACGAGCAGTACTTC.

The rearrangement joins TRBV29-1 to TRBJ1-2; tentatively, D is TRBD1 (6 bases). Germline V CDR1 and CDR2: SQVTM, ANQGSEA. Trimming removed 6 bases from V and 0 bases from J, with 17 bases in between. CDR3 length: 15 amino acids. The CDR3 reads CSVGTQGSSNYGYTF. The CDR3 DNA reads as TGCAGCGTCGGTACACAGGGATCCTCTAACTATGGCTACACCTTC.

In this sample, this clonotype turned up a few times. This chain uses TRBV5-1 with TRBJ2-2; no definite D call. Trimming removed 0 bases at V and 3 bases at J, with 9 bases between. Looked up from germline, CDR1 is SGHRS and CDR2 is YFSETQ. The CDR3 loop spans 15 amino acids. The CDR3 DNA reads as TGCGCCAGCAGCTTGGCTAGGTTGGACACCGGGGAGCTGTTTTTT. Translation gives CASSLARLDTGELFF.

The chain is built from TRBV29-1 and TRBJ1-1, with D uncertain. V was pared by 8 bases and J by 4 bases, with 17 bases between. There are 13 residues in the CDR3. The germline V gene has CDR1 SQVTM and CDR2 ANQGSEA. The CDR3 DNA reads TGCAGCCCCGTGGGTTTTATGGGCACTGAAGCTTTCTTT. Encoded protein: CSPVGFMGTEAFF.

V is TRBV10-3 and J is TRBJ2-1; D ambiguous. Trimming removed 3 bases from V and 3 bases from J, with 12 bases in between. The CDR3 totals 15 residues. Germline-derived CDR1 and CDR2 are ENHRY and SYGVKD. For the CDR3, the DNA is TGTGCCATCAGTGAAGGCCAACTCAACTACAATGAGCAGTTCTTC. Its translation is CAISEGQLNYNEQFF.

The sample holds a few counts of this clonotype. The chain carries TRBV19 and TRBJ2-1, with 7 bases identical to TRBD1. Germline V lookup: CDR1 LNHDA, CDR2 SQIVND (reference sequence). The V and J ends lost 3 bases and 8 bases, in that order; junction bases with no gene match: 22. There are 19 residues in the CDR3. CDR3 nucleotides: TGTGCCAGTAGTATGACCGGGACAGCCAAGTTTCTCTACTTCGATGAGCAGTTCTTC. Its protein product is CASSMTGTAKFLYFDEQFF.

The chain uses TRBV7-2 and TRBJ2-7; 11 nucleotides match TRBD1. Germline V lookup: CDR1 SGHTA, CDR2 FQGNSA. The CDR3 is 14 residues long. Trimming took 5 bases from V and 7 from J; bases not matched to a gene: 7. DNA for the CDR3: TGTGCCAGCAGCACCGGACAGGGGGCAAATGAGCAGTACTTC. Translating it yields CASSTGQGANEQYF. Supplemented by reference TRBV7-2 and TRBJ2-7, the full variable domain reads GAGVSQSPSNKVTEKGKDVELRCDPISGHTALYWYRQSLGQGLEFLIYFQGNSAPDKSGLPSDRFSAERTGGSVSTLTIQRTQQEDSAVYLCASSTGQGANEQYFGPGTRLTVT.

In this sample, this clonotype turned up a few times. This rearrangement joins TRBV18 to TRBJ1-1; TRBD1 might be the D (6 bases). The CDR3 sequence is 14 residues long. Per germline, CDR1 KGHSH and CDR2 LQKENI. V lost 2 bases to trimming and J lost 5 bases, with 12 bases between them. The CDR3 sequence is CASSPDRKVTEAFF. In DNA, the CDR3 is TGTGCCAGCTCACCAGACAGGAAAGTGACTGAAGCTTTCTTT.

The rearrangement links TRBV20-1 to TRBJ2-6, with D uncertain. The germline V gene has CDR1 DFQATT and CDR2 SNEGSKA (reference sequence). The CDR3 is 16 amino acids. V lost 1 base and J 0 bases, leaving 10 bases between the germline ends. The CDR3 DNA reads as TGCAGTGCTAGAGCTCCAACGTACTCTGGGGCCAACGTCCTGACTTTC. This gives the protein CSARAPTYSGANVLTF.

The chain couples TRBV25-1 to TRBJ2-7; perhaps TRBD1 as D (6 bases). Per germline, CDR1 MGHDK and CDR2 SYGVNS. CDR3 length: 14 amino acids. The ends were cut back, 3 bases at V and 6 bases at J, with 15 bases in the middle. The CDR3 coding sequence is TGTGCCAGCAGTGATAACAGGGTACTTCGCGAGCAGTACTTC. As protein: CASSDNRVLREQYF.

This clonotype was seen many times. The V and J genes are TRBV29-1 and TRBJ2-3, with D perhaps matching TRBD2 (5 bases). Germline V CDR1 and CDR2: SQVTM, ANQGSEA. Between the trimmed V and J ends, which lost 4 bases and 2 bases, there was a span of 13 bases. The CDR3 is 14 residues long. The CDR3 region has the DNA TGCAGCGTTGGGAGCGGTTCCGACACAGATACGCAGTATTTT. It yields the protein CSVGSGSDTDTQYF.

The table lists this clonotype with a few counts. The CDR3 sequence: CASSSHGTGGRSPLHF. DNA of the CDR3: TGCGCCAGCAGTTCCCACGGGACAGGGGGCCGATCACCCCTCCACTTT. The rearrangement joins TRBV5-1 to TRBJ1-6, with 12 bases aligning to TRBD1. The CDR3 consists of 16 residues. The trim removed 5 bases at V and 10 bases at J, leaving 10 bases unmatched. Germline V gene lookup returns CDR1 SGHRS and CDR2 YFSETQ.

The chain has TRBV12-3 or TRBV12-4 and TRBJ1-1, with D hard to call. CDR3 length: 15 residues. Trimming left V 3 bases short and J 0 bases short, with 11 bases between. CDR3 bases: TGTGCCAGCAGTTTCATGCACGGGATGAACACTGAAGCTTTCTTT. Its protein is CASSFMHGMNTEAFF.

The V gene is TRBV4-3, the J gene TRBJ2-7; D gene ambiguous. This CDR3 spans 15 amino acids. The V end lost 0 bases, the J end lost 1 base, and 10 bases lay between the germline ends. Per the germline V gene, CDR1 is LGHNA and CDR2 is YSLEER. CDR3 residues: CASSQDMTGSYEQYF. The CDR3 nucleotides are TGCGCCAGCAGCCAAGATATGACCGGGTCCTACGAGCAGTACTTC.

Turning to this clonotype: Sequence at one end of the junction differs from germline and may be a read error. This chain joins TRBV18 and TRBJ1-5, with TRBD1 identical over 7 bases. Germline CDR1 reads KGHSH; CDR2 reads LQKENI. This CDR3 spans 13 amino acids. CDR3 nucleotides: TGTGTCAGCTCACCAGACAGGGTTCAGCCCCAGCATTTT. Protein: CVSSPDRVQPQHF.

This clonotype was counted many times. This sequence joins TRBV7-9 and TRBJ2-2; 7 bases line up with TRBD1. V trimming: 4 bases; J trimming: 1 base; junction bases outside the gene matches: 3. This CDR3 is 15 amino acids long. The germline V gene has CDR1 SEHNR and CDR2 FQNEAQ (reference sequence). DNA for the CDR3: TGTGCCAGCAGCTCCGGGACAGTGAACACCGGGGAGCTGTTTTTT. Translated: CASSSGTVNTGELFF.

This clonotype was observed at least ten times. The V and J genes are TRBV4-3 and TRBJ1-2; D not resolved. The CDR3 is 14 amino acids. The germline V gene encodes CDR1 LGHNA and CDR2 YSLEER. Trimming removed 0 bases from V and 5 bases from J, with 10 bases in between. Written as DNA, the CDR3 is TGCGCCAGCAGCCAAGAACGGAACGGATATGGCTACACCTTC. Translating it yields CASSQERNGYGYTF.